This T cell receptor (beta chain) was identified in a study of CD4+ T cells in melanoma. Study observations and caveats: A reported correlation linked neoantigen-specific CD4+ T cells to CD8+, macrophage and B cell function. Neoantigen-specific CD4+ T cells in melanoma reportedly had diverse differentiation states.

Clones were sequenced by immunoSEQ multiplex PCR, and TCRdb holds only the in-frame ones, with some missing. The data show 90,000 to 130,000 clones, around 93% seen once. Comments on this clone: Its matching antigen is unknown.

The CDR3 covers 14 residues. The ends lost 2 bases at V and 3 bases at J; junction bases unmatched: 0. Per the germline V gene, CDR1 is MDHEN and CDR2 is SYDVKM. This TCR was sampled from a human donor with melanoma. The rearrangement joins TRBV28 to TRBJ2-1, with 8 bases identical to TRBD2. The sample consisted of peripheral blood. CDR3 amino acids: CASSLLAGYNEQFF. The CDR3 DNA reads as TGTGCCAGCAGTTTACTAGCGGGCTACAATGAGCAGTTCTTC. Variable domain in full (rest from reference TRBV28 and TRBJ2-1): DVKVTQSSRYLVKRTGEKVFLECVQDMDHENMFWYRQDPGLGLRLIYFSYDVKMKEKGDIPEGYSVSREKKERFSLILESASTNQTSMYLCASSLLAGYNEQFFGPGTRLTVL.